This TCR beta chain was retrieved from a study of cytomegalovirus exposure and HLA in healthy donors. PCR was performed using 60 Vbeta and 13 Jbeta primers. Generated by immunoSEQ multiplex PCR, the TCRdb table keeps only in-frame clones and is missing some. This sample carries about 120,000 clones, more than 65% of them seen once, and the ten largest clones take about 5.8%. V was pared by 5 bases and J by 8 bases, with 14 bases of the junction left unmatched. The CDR3 covers 16 residues. CDR1 MNHEY and CDR2 SMNVEV come from the germline V gene (reference sequence). The sequencing sample was made of PBMCs. This chain uses TRBV27 with TRBJ2-1, with 8 bases identical to TRBD1. The receptor comes from a man in his late teens or twenties in good health and CMV-seropositive. CDR3 amino acids: CASSILTGVVIDEQFF. The CDR3 DNA reads TGTGCCAGCAGTATATTGACAGGGGTGGTGATCGATGAGCAGTTCTTC.